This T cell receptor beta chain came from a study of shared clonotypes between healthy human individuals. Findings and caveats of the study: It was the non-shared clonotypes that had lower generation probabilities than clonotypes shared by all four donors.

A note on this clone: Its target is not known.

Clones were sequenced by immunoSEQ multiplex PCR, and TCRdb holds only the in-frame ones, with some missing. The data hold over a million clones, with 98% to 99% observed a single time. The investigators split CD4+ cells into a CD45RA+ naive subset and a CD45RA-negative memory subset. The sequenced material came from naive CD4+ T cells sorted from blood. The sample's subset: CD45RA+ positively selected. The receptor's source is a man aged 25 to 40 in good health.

CDR3 bases: TGTGCCAGCTCTAACTCCCGGGCCTATGGCTACACCTTC. Protein sequence: CASSNSRAYGYTF. The chain combines TRBV2 with TRBJ1-2; D unclear. CDR3 length equals 13 residues. Per the germline V gene, CDR1 is SNHLY and CDR2 is FYNNEI. V dropped 8 bases and J dropped 4 bases, with 14 bases sitting between them.